The next 27 T cell receptor beta chains were all read from a single sample in a study of vaccination and CD4 T cells after COVID-19. These receptors' targets are unknown. Treatment reported: roughly ten-day PBMC culture with coronavirus spike peptide pools or control peptides (ViraFEST assay). It was before the COVID-19 pandemic (2011-2018) that the unexposed donor's CD4+ T cells were collected. Cultured CD4+ T cell DNA underwent sequencing with the Oncomine TCR Beta short-read assay. In TCRdb, the PCR reads were re-called with MiXCR into one record per CDR3 protein. The sample has some 3,900 distinct CDR3 sequences, approximately 76% seen once. The material sequenced was CD4+ T cells from blood, cultured in vitro. Receptor source: a human donor in good health.

This rearrangement joins TRBV6-1 to TRBJ1-5; TRBD1 aligns across 11 bases. The CDR3 runs 15 residues. Germline trimming cut 8 bases from V and 6 bases from J; bases unmatched to any gene: 9. Germline values: CDR1 MNHNS, CDR2 SASEGT. This CDR3 reads CASGTGTGGSQPQHF. The CDR3 bases are TGTGCCAGCGGAACTGGGACAGGGGGGAGTCAGCCCCAGCATTTT.

The rearrangement joins TRBV7-9 to TRBJ2-5; D remains ambiguous. Germline V CDR1 and CDR2: SEHNR, FQNEAQ (reference sequence). There are 11 residues in the CDR3. V dropped 7 bases and J dropped 5 bases, with 8 bases sitting between them. The DNA of the CDR3 is TGTGCCAGCACTCCCGATGAGACCCAGTACTTC. Translated: CASTPDETQYF.

The chain carries TRBV7-2 and TRBJ1-3; maybe TRBD1 (5 bases). Between the trimmed V and J ends, which lost 0 bases and 0 bases, there was a span of 15 bases. Germline assignment: CDR1 SGHTA and CDR2 FQGNSA. The CDR3 is 18 residues long. The CDR3 DNA follows: TGTGCCAGCAGCTTAGCGGTTGGTGGGGCGGACTCTGGAAACACCATATATTTT. Translating gives CASSLAVGGADSGNTIYF.

The CDR3 loop is CASSRWGTGYGYTF. The CDR3 region has the DNA TGTGCCAGCAGCCGGTGGGGGACAGGCTATGGCTACACCTTC. The V and J genes are TRBV7-9 and TRBJ1-2, with TRBD1 matching over 8 bases. Per germline, CDR1 SEHNR and CDR2 FQNEAQ (reference sequence). The CDR3 contains 14 residues. V lost 5 bases and J lost 4; bases outside the gene matches: 6.

The genes are TRBV12-3 or TRBV12-4 and TRBJ1-5, with TRBD1 as a possible D gene (5 bases). Trimming pared 2 bases from V and 6 bases from J, leaving 11 bases between. The CDR3 contains 14 residues. The DNA for the CDR3 is TGTGCCAGCAGTTTATCTGGCAGGGCTCAGCCCCAGCATTTT. This codes for CASSLSGRAQPQHF.

The chain links TRBV6-1 to TRBJ1-3; weak D call: TRBD1 (6 bases). CDR1 MNHNS and CDR2 SASEGT come from the germline V gene. The CDR3 is 14 amino acids. Trimming pared 8 bases from V and 4 bases from J, leaving 15 bases between. CDR3 nucleotides: TGTGCCAGCCGTACCGGGACAATGGGAAACACCATATATTTT. It codes for CASRTGTMGNTIYF.

The chain recombines TRBV30 with TRBJ2-7, with D possibly called TRBD1 or TRBD2 (6 bases each). The CDR3 length is 14 residues. V lost 2 bases to trimming and J lost 3 bases, with 14 bases between them. In germline, CDR1 is GTSNPN, CDR2 SVGIG (reference sequence). The CDR3 DNA reads as TGTGCCTGGAGTCCCGGTGGAGGGGGCTACGAGCAGTACTTC. Its translation: CAWSPGGGGYEQYF. Full variable domain (rest looked up from reference TRBV30 and TRBJ2-7): SQTIHQWPATLVQPVGSPLSLECTVEGTSNPNLYWYRQAAGRGLQLLFYSVGIGQISSEVPQNLSASRPQDRQFILSSKKLLLSDSGFYLCAWSPGGGGYEQYFGPGTRLTVT.

V gene TRBV28 combines with J gene TRBJ2-3, with 13 bases lining up with TRBD2. From germline, CDR1 is MDHEN and CDR2 SYDVKM. The junction had 6 bases not matched to a gene; V was cut back by 10 bases and J by 2 bases. The CDR3 loop spans 15 amino acids. CDR3 sequence (DNA): TGTGCCACCCAGGGACTAGCGGGATACACAGATACGCAGTATTTT. Translation gives CATQGLAGYTDTQYF.

This clonotype was seen a handful of times. This chain links TRBV15 with TRBJ1-5; no clear D. Between the trimmed V and J ends, which lost 0 bases and 5 bases, there was a span of 11 bases. Germline values: CDR1 LNHNV, CDR2 YYDKDF (reference sequence). This CDR3 is 15 amino acids long. The CDR3 nucleotides are TGTGCCACCAGCAGAGATTCGGCAGCCTATCAGCCCCAGCATTTT. As protein: CATSRDSAAYQPQHF.

This chain links TRBV5-4 with TRBJ2-7, with 7 bases identical to TRBD2. Germline V lookup: CDR1 SGHNT, CDR2 YYREEE (reference sequence). With V trimmed by 4 bases and J by 2 bases, 9 bases remained unmatched. This CDR3 spans 15 amino acids. The CDR3 DNA reads as TGTGCCAGCAGCAGGGCAATGGCGGGGGCCTACGAGCAGTACTTC. Amino acid sequence: CASSRAMAGAYEQYF. Complete variable domain (other parts from reference TRBV5-4 and TRBJ2-7): ETGVTQSPTHLIKTRGQQVTLRCSSQSGHNTVSWYQQALGQGPQFIFQYYREEENGRGNFPPRFSGLQFPNYSSELNVNALELDDSALYLCASSRAMAGAYEQYFGPGTRLTVT.

This chain uses TRBV30 with TRBJ2-3; D gene uncertain. Trimming shortened V by 2 bases and J by 2 bases, and 11 bases separated the two germline ends. The germline CDR1 and CDR2 sequences are GTSNPN and SVGIG (reference sequence). CDR3 size: 14 residues. CDR3 in amino acids: CAWSLKGTTDTQYF. Here the CDR3 DNA reads TGTGCCTGGAGTCTCAAAGGCACCACAGATACGCAGTATTTT.

This chain uses TRBV24-1 with TRBJ2-1; 16 nucleotides agree with TRBD2. CDR1 is KGHDR, CDR2 SFDVKD, per germline. This CDR3 comprises 18 residues. The junction had 9 bases not matched to a gene; V was cut back by 3 bases and J by 8 bases. The CDR3 spells CATSDNLPGTSGRDEQFF. The CDR3 DNA sequence: TGTGCCACCAGTGATAACTTGCCCGGGACTAGCGGGAGGGATGAGCAGTTCTTC.

This clonotype was observed a few times. The chain couples TRBV6-5 to TRBJ2-1; D possibly corresponds to TRBD2 (5 bases). Germline CDR1 and CDR2: MNHEY and SVGAGI. CDR3 length: 16 amino acids. Trimming stripped 2 bases from V and 6 bases from J, with 17 bases between. The CDR3 loop is CASSYAGLGTSNEQFF. The CDR3 DNA sequence: TGTGCCAGCAGTTACGCTGGGCTTGGTACTAGCAATGAGCAGTTCTTC.

The rearrangement uses TRBV20-1 and TRBJ2-3; tentatively, D is TRBD1 (6 bases). The CDR3 totals 15 residues. V lost 3 bases, J lost 2 bases, and 15 bases lay in between. Germline V gene sequence: CDR1 DFQATT, CDR2 SNEGSKA (reference sequence). As DNA, the CDR3 is TGCAGTGCTAGTACCCCCGACAGGTCCACAGATACGCAGTATTTT. Translation gives CSASTPDRSTDTQYF.

There are a few counts of this clonotype. This chain links TRBV20-1 with TRBJ2-5; D unresolved. Germline loops: CDR1 DFQATT, CDR2 SNEGSKA (reference sequence). The CDR3 contains 14 residues. Trimming left V 3 bases short and J 4 bases short, with 15 bases between. The CDR3 region is CSASPPPIGETQYF. The CDR3 region has the DNA TGCAGTGCTAGTCCGCCGCCGATCGGAGAGACCCAGTACTTC.

V usage is TRBV6-1 and J usage is TRBJ2-7; D gene unclear. Germline V gene data show CDR1 as MNHNS and CDR2 as SASEGT. CDR3 length: 13 residues. The germline V and J ends were trimmed by 2 bases and 2 bases, with 7 bases remaining between them. CDR3 in amino acids: CASSESGTYEQYF. As DNA, the CDR3 is TGTGCCAGCAGTGAATCCGGAACCTACGAGCAGTACTTC.

This clonotype was found a few times. The chain has TRBV10-3 and TRBJ1-2; D is undetermined. Trimming removed 2 bases from V and 3 bases from J, with 10 bases in between. Germline CDR1 ENHRY, CDR2 SYGVKD. The CDR3 spans 14 residues. CDR3 protein: CAISEKAGDYGYTF. The CDR3 DNA follows: TGTGCCATCAGTGAGAAAGCGGGCGACTATGGCTACACCTTC.

The CDR3 region is CSVVAGGPGDTQYF. DNA for the CDR3: TGCAGTGTGGTAGCGGGGGGGCCAGGGGATACGCAGTATTTT. The chain combines TRBV20-1 with TRBJ2-3, with 11 nucleotides matching TRBD2. The V gene's germline CDR1 is DFQATT and CDR2 SNEGSKA (reference sequence). Trimming cost V 7 bases and J 6 bases; bases outside gene matches: 9. This CDR3 contains 14 residues.

The sample holds one count of this clonotype. This rearrangement joins TRBV28 to TRBJ2-2; a possible D gene is TRBD1 (6 bases). The CDR3 totals 15 residues. Trimming left V 5 bases short and J 0 bases short, with 10 bases between. CDR1 and CDR2 from the germline V gene are MDHEN and SYDVKM. This CDR3 is CASSPGVANTGELFF. The CDR3 DNA is TGTGCCAGCAGTCCAGGGGTTGCGAACACCGGGGAGCTGTTTTTT.

The chain has TRBV20-1 and TRBJ1-2; no clear D. Germline V gene lookup returns CDR1 DFQATT and CDR2 SNEGSKA (reference sequence). Trimming left V 3 bases short and J 0 bases short, with 14 bases between. CDR3 size: 15 residues. The CDR3 DNA reads as TGCAGTGCTAGCATCGGCCGCTCCGCTAACTATGGCTACACCTTC. The encoded protein is CSASIGRSANYGYTF.

This clonotype was seen once. The chain couples TRBV12-3 or TRBV12-4 to TRBJ1-2; D is undetermined. The V and J ends lost 5 bases and 4 bases respectively, with 8 bases between them. This CDR3 has 12 residues. DNA for the CDR3: TGTGCCAGCAGTCTAGGGAGCTATGGCTACACCTTC. Translating it yields CASSLGSYGYTF.

J is TRBJ1-2 and V is TRBV4-3, with a possible D match to TRBD1 (5 bases). The CDR3 is made up of 12 amino acids. CDR1 and CDR2 from the germline V gene are LGHNA and YSLEER. Trimming took off 0 bases at V and 12 bases at J, with 11 bases between the two ends. The CDR3 DNA is TGCGCCAGCAGCCAAGACTGGGGGAGCCACACCTTC. Translation: CASSQDWGSHTF.

The chain is built from TRBV20-1 and TRBJ1-1; 8 bases match TRBD1. With V trimmed by 3 bases and J by 7 bases, 13 bases remained unmatched. CDR3 length: 15 residues. Germline CDR1 is DFQATT and CDR2 is SNEGSKA (reference sequence). The CDR3 DNA reads as TGCAGTGCTAGGTCGCCATCCGGGACAGGCTTTGAAGCTTTCTTT. Its translation: CSARSPSGTGFEAFF.

The V and J genes are TRBV7-8 and TRBJ1-2; tentative D call: TRBD1 (5 bases). V lost 0 bases and J lost 2, with 10 bases in between. CDR1 is SGHVS, CDR2 FQNEAQ, per germline. The CDR3 length is 15 residues. CDR3 residues: CASSLAGQQNYGYTF. The CDR3 bases are TGTGCCAGCAGCTTAGCGGGGCAACAGAACTATGGCTACACCTTC.

This clonotype occurred a few times. The chain employs TRBV6-1 and TRBJ1-6, with D tentatively TRBD1 (5 bases). Trimming took off 6 bases at V and 10 bases at J, with 16 bases between the two ends. The CDR3 runs 14 residues. CDR1 is MNHNS, CDR2 SASEGT, per germline. CDR3 bases: TGTGCCAGCAGCACTCTGAGAGGGGACTCACCCCTCCACTTT. As protein: CASSTLRGDSPLHF.

This clonotype is classed as medium-sized (0.01 to 0.1%). J is TRBJ2-2 and V is TRBV20-1; perhaps TRBD2 as D (5 bases). V dropped 3 bases and J dropped 6 bases, with 14 bases sitting between them. Germline V CDR1 and CDR2: DFQATT, SNEGSKA (reference sequence). The CDR3 runs 14 residues. CDR3 DNA sequence: TGCAGTGCTAGTATTGTTGAGGGAGCCGGGGAGCTGTTTTTT. Translated, it gives CSASIVEGAGELFF.

This clonotype has just a few counts. This chain joins TRBV20-1 and TRBJ2-2; D is unclear. Trimming shortened V by 5 bases and J by 3 bases, and 10 bases separated the two germline ends. Germline V gene sequence: CDR1 DFQATT, CDR2 SNEGSKA (reference sequence). The CDR3 is 13 residues long. The CDR3 is CSAFGDDTGELFF. In DNA form, the CDR3 reads TGCAGTGCTTTTGGAGACGACACCGGGGAGCTGTTTTTT.